Ten or more counts support the clone carrying this TCR beta chain. This sample is part of a study of Graves' ophthalmopathy and Graves' hyperthyroidism. Transcripts of RNA were the source for amplifying TCR beta CDR3 regions. Amplification began with first-round RT-PCR using HTBI primers, then second-round multiplex PCR was performed. One entry per CDR3 protein results from TCRdb running MiXCR on the multiplex PCR reads. The profile shows some 390,000 distinct CDR3 sequences, roughly 18% of them singletons. Trimming stripped 6 bases from V and 0 bases from J, with 8 bases between. The CDR3 has 13 amino acids. Per the germline V gene, CDR1 is SQVTM and CDR2 is ANQGSEA.

What was sequenced was peripheral blood. The chain combines TRBV29-1 with TRBJ2-2, with D tentatively TRBD1 (5 bases). This TCR came from a young woman with Graves' ophthalmopathy. Here the CDR3 DNA reads TGCAGCGTCGTACAGGCGAACACCGGGGAGCTGTTTTTT. It is translated as CSVVQANTGELFF.